This paragraph reports one TCR beta chain. Its antigen is still unknown. The PCR was carried out with 60 Vbeta primers and 13 Jbeta primers. Profiling relied on immunoSEQ multiplex PCR, and the TCRdb table lists in-frame clones only, not all of them. The sample records around 130,000 clones, about 70% being singletons. This specimen comes from a study of cytomegalovirus exposure and HLA in healthy donors. Study-wide results and caveats: Most TCRs appeared rarely, but some public TCRs recurred in many donors. Associated with HLA alleles at 0.05 false discovery rate in a later analysis were about 17,000 TCR beta sequences. In a later analysis, the majority of CMV-associated beta chains seemingly showed HLA restriction. In an earlier analysis, productive rearrangement rates for most beta V segments clustered near 87% or 30%.

There are 13 residues in the CDR3. Germline loops: CDR1 SGHRS, CDR2 YFSETQ. Trimming shortened V by 4 bases and J by 3 bases, and 10 bases separated the two germline ends. The sample was PBMCs. The sequence came from a woman aged 55-69 years in good health and CMV-seropositive. The chain joins TRBV5-1 to TRBJ1-1, with D perhaps matching TRBD1 (5 bases). CDR3 protein: CASSLWGDTEAFF. The CDR3 bases are TGCGCCAGCAGCCTGTGGGGGGACACTGAAGCTTTCTTT.